This T cell receptor beta chain was sequenced in a study of beta chain features in type 1 diabetes. General study points: When Type 1 diabetes patients were examined, their TCRB CDR3s proved moderately but significantly shorter in all four CD4+ subsets.

The CDR3 runs to 15 residues. V lost 1 base to trimming and J lost 0 bases, with 6 bases between them. In germline, CDR1 is LGHNA, CDR2 YSLEER. This clone was recorded a few times. Its target is not known. Each of the CD4+ naive, central memory, regulatory and stem cell-like memory populations was sorted via CD45RO/CCR7/CD25/CD127/CD95/CD27. Reverse transcribing all isolated RNA meant expressed TCRB transcripts were sequenced. Sequencing was performed with immunoSEQ multiplex PCR; in TCRdb, only in-frame clones are kept and a portion is missing. Altogether approximately 260,000 clones are present, roughly 20% being singletons, with the ten largest covering about 0.028%.

This sequence originates from a woman between 40 and 55 years old with type 1 diabetes. This chain uses TRBV4-3 with TRBJ2-2; a weak D match, TRBD1 (6 bases). Sequencing input: naive CD4+ T cells from blood. The CDR3 bases are TGCGCCAGCAGCCAAGGACAGGCGAACACCGGGGAGCTGTTTTTT. It yields the protein CASSQGQANTGELFF.